The next 15 T cell receptor beta chains were all read from a single sample in a study of T cell responses to AZD1222 COVID-19 vaccine. Sequencing was performed with immunoSEQ multiplex PCR; in TCRdb, only in-frame clones are kept and a portion is missing. The sample includes approximately 70,000 clones, around four fifths of them seen just once. The starting material was peripheral blood, obtained on day 0 of AZD1222 vaccination. Receptors originate from an adult in good health.

The V and J genes are TRBV7-3 and TRBJ2-7, with TRBD2 matching 11 bases. Germline assignment: CDR1 SGHTA and CDR2 FQGTGA. Unmatched junction bases numbered 6, after V lost 5 bases and J lost 0 bases. This CDR3 region has 16 residues. Here the CDR3 reads CASSLAGGPSSYEQYF. The CDR3 region has the DNA TGTGCCAGCAGCCTAGCGGGGGGACCAAGCTCCTACGAGCAGTACTTC.

This clone was seen just once. This chain links TRBV7-9 with TRBJ2-7, with 8 bases fitting TRBD1. Germline V gives CDR1 SEHNR, CDR2 FQNEAQ (reference sequence). The CDR3 extends over 16 amino acids. Trimming at V came to 5 bases and at J to 3 bases, leaving 12 bases not matched to a gene. CDR3 loop: CASSPPRRTGLYEQYF. Written as DNA, the CDR3 is TGTGCCAGCAGCCCCCCTCGGAGGACAGGGCTCTACGAGCAGTACTTC. Full variable domain (missing parts from reference TRBV7-9 and TRBJ2-7): DTGVSQNPRHKITKRGQNVTFRCDPISEHNRLYWYRQTLGQGPEFLTYFQNEAQLEKSRLLSDRFSAERPKGSFSTLEIQRTEQGDSAMYLCASSPPRRTGLYEQYFGPGTRLTVT.

The chain couples TRBV6-5 to TRBJ2-7, with 9 bases lining up with TRBD1. CDR3 length: 15 amino acids. Germline CDR1 reads MNHEY; CDR2 reads SVGAGI. With V trimmed by 5 bases and J by 4 bases, 9 bases remained unmatched. The CDR3 bases are TGTGCCAGCAGTCGTCCGGGACAGGGTGGATACGAGCAGTACTTC. It yields the protein CASSRPGQGGYEQYF.

With regard to this clone: In the same sample, other DNA sequences code for this CDR3. J is TRBJ2-7 and V is TRBV10-2; weak D call: TRBD1 (6 bases). Per germline, CDR1 WSHSY and CDR2 SAAADI. V lost 3 bases, J lost 4 bases, and 7 bases lay in between. The CDR3 sequence is 12 residues long. The DNA of the CDR3 is TGCGCCAGCAGTGAAGGGGGTTACGAGCAGTACTTC. Its protein product is CASSEGGYEQYF.

With respect to this clone: Other DNA sequences of this sample code for an identical CDR3. The J gene is TRBJ2-1, the V gene TRBV11-3; no clear D. Germline values: CDR1 SGHNT, CDR2 YENEEA. V lost 1 base to trimming and J lost 7 bases, with 8 bases between them. CDR3 size: 13 residues. In DNA form, the CDR3 reads TGTGCCAGCAGCTTAGCACGTGTTAATGAGCAGTTCTTC. The encoded protein is CASSLARVNEQFF.

The chain joins TRBV7-3 to TRBJ1-1, with D hard to call. The length of the CDR3 is 13 residues. CDR1 is SGHTA and CDR2 is FQGTGA in the germline V gene. V gave up 2 bases and J gave up 1 base, with 5 bases separating them. DNA for the CDR3: TGTGCCAGCAGCTTATATCAGAACACTGAAGCTTTCTTT. It specifies CASSLYQNTEAFF.

A single count supports this clone. The V and J genes are TRBV5-6 and TRBJ2-2, with D perhaps TRBD1 or TRBD2 (6 bases each). The CDR3 is made up of 18 amino acids. V dropped 4 bases and J dropped 0 bases, with 19 bases sitting between them. Germline-derived CDR1 and CDR2 are SGHDT and YYEEEE. For the CDR3, the DNA is TGTGCCAGCAGCGCCCGGGGGACGGCAGGGGCGAACACCGGGGAGCTGTTTTTT. Translated: CASSARGTAGANTGELFF.

This clone was found a few times. The V gene is TRBV5-5, the J gene TRBJ1-2; TRBD1 matches 8 bases. Germline values: CDR1 SGHKS, CDR2 YYEKEE (reference sequence). The V segment lost 2 bases and the J segment 4 bases; nucleotides outside the gene matches: 7. CDR3 size: 15 residues. The CDR3 loop reads CASSFLGQDLYGYTF. For the CDR3, the DNA is TGTGCCAGCAGCTTTTTGGGACAGGATCTCTATGGCTACACCTTC.

V and J are TRBV5-6 and TRBJ1-6, with TRBD1 matching over 7 bases. Germline CDR1 reads SGHDT; CDR2 reads YYEEEE. The CDR3 contains 15 residues. The J segment lost 7 bases and the V segment lost 4 bases, leaving 8 bases of the junction unmatched. Here the CDR3 DNA reads TGTGCCAGCAGCAACTTCAGGGGGTACAATTCACCCCTCCACTTT. It is translated as CASSNFRGYNSPLHF. The variable domain in full, with the rest retrieved from reference TRBV5-6 and TRBJ1-6, is DAGVTQSPTHLIKTRGQQVTLRCSPKSGHDTVSWYQQALGQGPQFIFQYYEEEERQRGNFPDRFSGHQFPNYSSELNVNALLLGDSALYLCASSNFRGYNSPLHFGNGTRLTVT.

V gene TRBV19 combines with J gene TRBJ1-1; 7 nucleotides align to TRBD1. Trimming cost V 3 bases and J 5 bases; bases outside gene matches: 6. Germline lookup yields CDR1 LNHDA and CDR2 SQIVND (reference sequence). The CDR3 contains 14 residues. The CDR3 is CASSISPTGTEAFF. CDR3 nucleotides: TGTGCCAGTAGTATTAGCCCGACAGGGACTGAAGCTTTCTTT.

The chain is built from TRBV27 and TRBJ2-5, with D possibly matching TRBD1 (6 bases). V dropped 0 bases and J dropped 2 bases, with 13 bases sitting between them. The CDR3 is made up of 16 amino acids. Germline V gives CDR1 MNHEY, CDR2 SMNVEV (reference sequence). The CDR3: CASSLSMMGAQETQYF. CDR3 sequence (DNA): TGTGCCAGCAGTTTATCAATGATGGGGGCACAAGAGACCCAGTACTTC.

The chain couples TRBV15 to TRBJ2-3; 10 bases are shared with TRBD1. This CDR3 has 16 amino acids. Germline V gives CDR1 LNHNV, CDR2 YYDKDF (reference sequence). Germline trimming cut 1 base from V and 6 bases from J; bases unmatched to any gene: 7. The CDR3 DNA reads as TGTGCCACCAGCAGAGGAGGGACAGGGGAAGGGGATACGCAGTATTTT. It translates to CATSRGGTGEGDTQYF.

This clone was picked up one time. V is TRBV3-1 (or the pseudogene TRBV3-2) and J is TRBJ1-2; D not certain. V was cut by 0 bases and J by 8 bases, with 10 bases left in between. CDR1 and CDR2 from the germline V gene are LGHDT and YNNKEL (reference sequence). The CDR3 runs 13 residues. The CDR3 DNA reads TGTGCCAGCAGCCAAGATAACCAGCGGGGCTACACCTTC. It specifies CASSQDNQRGYTF.

The gene calls are TRBV4-1 and TRBJ1-1; a weak D match, TRBD1 (5 bases). This CDR3 spans 14 amino acids. V dropped 1 base and J dropped 2 bases, with 8 bases sitting between them. CDR1 is MGHRA, CDR2 YSYEKL, per germline. The CDR3 coding sequence is TGCGCCAGCAGCCAAGGACAGAAAAACACTGAAGCTTTCTTT. Protein product: CASSQGQKNTEAFF.

This clone was seen only once. V is TRBV10-3 and J is TRBJ2-1; TRBD1 matches at 9 bases. The CDR3 is 12 residues long. J was trimmed by 8 bases and V by 4 bases; bases with no gene match: 0. Germline-derived CDR1 and CDR2 are ENHRY and SYGVKD. CDR3 region: CAISGTGDEQFF. The CDR3 bases are TGTGCCATCAGTGGGACAGGGGATGAGCAGTTCTTC.